This TCR beta chain is drawn from a study of blood T cell repertoires in COVID-19. Study as a whole: Spain, Italy and the United States supplied samples that represented acute and convalescent COVID-19. PBMCs, B-cell-depleted T cells, or T cells were the source of the cDNA or gDNA that made up the material.

The CDR3 spans 16 residues. After removal of 5 bases from V and 0 bases from J, the junction contained 7 bases not matched to a gene. The germline V gene encodes CDR1 SEHNR and CDR2 FQNEAQ (reference sequence). The authors' processing: For nucleated cells, counts were estimated from reference gene primer amplification. Only in-frame clones appear in the TCRdb table, and some are missing; sequencing was by immunoSEQ multiplex PCR. The V and J calls and clone size come from that table; D and trimming were worked out from the DNA. The table lists 140,000 to 150,000 clones, 79% of them singletons, with over 6.5% in the top ten.

The rearrangement joins TRBV7-9 to TRBJ2-1; 7 nucleotides agree with TRBD2. This receptor was identified in a man in his forties or fifties with active or convalescent COVID-19. Specimen: peripheral blood. CDR3 bases: TGTGCCAGCAGCCCGTCTCAGCGGGGCTCCTACAATGAGCAGTTCTTC. Translating gives CASSPSQRGSYNEQFF.